A selection of T cell receptor beta chains follows, all from one sample in a study of post-analysis software for immune sequencing data. TCRdb redid the calling of the PCR reads with MiXCR, one entry per CDR3 protein. The sample shows hundreds of thousands of distinct CDR3 sequences, roughly 27% of them seen only once. Material for sequencing was blood. The receptors derive from a girl aged 10-17 years with multiple sclerosis. The CDR3 runs from the conserved cysteine through the conserved F or W. Each record gives: V gene, CDR3 protein.

v_call: TRBV11-2; cdr3_aa: CASSLAVTAANYGYTF
v_call: TRBV2; cdr3_aa: CATTDQGAPGFF
v_call: TRBV10-3; cdr3_aa: CAISKTSGTRDTQYF
v_call: TRBV6-6; cdr3_aa: CASSYDGSGANVLTF
v_call: TRBV6-5; cdr3_aa: CASRKGSYNEQFF
v_call: TRBV6-6; cdr3_aa: CASRSRGEQFF
v_call: TRBV20-1; cdr3_aa: CSASRIGATYGQYF
v_call: TRBV7-2; cdr3_aa: CASSSGGVNTEAFF
v_call: TRBV11-2; cdr3_aa: CASGRLDEQFF
v_call: TRBV6-5; cdr3_aa: CASSYRREGTDTQYF
v_call: TRBV20-1; cdr3_aa: CSAGPRTDGYNEQYF
v_call: TRBV4-1; cdr3_aa: CASSQDGTGSGIGTQYF
v_call: TRBV2; cdr3_aa: CASSVLAGVTDTQYF